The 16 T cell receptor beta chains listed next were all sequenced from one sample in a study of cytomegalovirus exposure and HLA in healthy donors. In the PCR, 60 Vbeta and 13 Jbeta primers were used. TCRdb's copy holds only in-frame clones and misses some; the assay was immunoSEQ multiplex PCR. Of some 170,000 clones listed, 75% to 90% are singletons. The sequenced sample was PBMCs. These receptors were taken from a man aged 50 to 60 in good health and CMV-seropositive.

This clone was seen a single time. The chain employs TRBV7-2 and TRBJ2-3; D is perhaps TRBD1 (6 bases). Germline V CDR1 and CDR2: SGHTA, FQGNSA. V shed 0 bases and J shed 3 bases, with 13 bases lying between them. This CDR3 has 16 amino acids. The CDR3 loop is CASSLAPGVGTDTQYF. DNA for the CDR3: TGTGCCAGCAGCTTAGCCCCAGGGGTGGGGACAGATACGCAGTATTTT.

The CDR3 nucleotides are TGTGCCAGCAGCAAGGACAACGGCCAAGAGACCCAGTACTTC. It encodes CASSKDNGQETQYF. The chain recombines TRBV7-6 with TRBJ2-5; D is perhaps TRBD1 (5 bases). V lost 5 bases to trimming and J lost 1 base, with 11 bases between them. The CDR3 runs to 14 residues. Germline V lookup: CDR1 SGHVS, CDR2 FNYEAQ.

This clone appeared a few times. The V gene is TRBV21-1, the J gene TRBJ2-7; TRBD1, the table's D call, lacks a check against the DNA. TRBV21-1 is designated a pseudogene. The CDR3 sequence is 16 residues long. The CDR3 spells CASSRCPDMSSYEQYF. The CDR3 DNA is TGTGCCAGCAGCCGATGCCCGGACATGAGCTCCTACGAGCAGTACTTC.

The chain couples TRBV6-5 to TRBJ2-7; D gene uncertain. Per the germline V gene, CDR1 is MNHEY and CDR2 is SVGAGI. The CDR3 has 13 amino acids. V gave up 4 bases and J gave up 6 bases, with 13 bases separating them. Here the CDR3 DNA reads TGTGCCAGCAGTTCTCCGCGGAGTTCCGAGCAGTACTTC. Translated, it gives CASSSPRSSEQYF.

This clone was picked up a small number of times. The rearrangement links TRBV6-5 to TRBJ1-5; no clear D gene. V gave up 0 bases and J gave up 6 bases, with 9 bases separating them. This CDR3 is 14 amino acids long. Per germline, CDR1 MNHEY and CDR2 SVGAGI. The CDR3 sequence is CASSYSSGGQPQHF. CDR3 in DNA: TGTGCCAGCAGTTACTCGTCTGGAGGTCAGCCCCAGCATTTT.

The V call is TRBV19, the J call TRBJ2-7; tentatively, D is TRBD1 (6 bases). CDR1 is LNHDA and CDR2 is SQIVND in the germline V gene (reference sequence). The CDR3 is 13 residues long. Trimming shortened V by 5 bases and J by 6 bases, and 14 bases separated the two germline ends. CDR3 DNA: TGTGCCAGTAGTGCAACCACAGGGTCCGAGCAGTACTTC. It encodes CASSATTGSEQYF.

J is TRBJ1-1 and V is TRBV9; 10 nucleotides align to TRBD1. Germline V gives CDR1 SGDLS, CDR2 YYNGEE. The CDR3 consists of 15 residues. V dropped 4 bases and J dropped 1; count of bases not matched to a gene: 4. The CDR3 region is CASSRRQGANTEAFF. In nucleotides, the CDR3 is TGTGCCAGCAGCAGACGACAGGGGGCGAACACTGAAGCTTTCTTT.

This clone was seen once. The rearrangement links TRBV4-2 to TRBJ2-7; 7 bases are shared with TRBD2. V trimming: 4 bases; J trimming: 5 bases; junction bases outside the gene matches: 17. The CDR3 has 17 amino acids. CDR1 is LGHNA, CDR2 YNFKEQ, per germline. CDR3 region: CASSLEYLAEPLDEQYF. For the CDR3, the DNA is TGTGCCAGCAGCCTGGAGTATCTAGCGGAACCTCTGGACGAGCAGTACTTC.

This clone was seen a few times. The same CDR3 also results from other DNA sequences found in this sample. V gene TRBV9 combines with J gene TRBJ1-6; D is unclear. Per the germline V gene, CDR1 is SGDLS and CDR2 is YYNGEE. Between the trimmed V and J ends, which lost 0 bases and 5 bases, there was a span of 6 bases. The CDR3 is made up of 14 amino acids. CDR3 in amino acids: CASSVAQNNSPLHF. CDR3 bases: TGTGCCAGCAGCGTAGCACAGAATAATTCACCCCTCCACTTT.

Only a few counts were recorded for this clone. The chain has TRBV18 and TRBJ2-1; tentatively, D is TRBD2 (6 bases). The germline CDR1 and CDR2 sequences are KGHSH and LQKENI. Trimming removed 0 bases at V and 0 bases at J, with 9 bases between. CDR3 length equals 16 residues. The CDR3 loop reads CASSPPLGSSYNEQFF. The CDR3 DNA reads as TGTGCCAGCTCACCACCGCTCGGGAGCTCCTACAATGAGCAGTTCTTC.

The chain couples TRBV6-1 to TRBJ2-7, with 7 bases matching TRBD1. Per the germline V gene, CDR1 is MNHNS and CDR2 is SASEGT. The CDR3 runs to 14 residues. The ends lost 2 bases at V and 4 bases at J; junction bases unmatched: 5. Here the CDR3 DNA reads TGTGCCAGCAGTGAAAAGGGACAGTCTTACGAGCAGTACTTC. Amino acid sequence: CASSEKGQSYEQYF.

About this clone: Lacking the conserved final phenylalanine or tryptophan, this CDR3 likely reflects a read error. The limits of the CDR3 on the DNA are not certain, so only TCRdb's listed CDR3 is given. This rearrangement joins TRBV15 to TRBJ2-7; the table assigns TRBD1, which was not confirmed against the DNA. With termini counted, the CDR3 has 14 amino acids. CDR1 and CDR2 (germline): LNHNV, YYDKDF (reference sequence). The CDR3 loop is CATSRTRQGLSRLL.

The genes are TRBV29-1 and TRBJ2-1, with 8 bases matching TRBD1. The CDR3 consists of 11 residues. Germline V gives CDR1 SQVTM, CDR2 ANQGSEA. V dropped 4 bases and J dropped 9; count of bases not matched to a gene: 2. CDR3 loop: CSVAGGGEQFF. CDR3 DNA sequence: TGCAGCGTTGCAGGGGGCGGTGAGCAGTTCTTC.

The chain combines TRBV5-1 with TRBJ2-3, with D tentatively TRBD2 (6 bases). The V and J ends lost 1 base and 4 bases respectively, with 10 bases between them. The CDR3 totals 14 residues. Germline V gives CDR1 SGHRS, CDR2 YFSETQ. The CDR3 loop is CASSLSAGPDTQYF. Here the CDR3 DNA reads TGCGCCAGCAGCTTGAGTGCGGGGCCAGATACGCAGTATTTT. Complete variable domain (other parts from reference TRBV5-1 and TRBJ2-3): KAGVTQTPRYLIKTRGQQVTLSCSPISGHRSVSWYQQTPGQGLQFLFEYFSETQRNKGNFPGRFSGRQFSNSRSEMNVSTLELGDSALYLCASSLSAGPDTQYFGPGTRLTVL.

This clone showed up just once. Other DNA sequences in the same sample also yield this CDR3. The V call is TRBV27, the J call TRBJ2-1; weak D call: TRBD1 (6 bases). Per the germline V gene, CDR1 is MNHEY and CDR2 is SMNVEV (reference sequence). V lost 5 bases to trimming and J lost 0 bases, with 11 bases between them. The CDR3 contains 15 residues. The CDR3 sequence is CASSTGLLSYNEQFF. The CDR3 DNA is TGTGCCAGCAGTACAGGGCTACTCTCCTACAATGAGCAGTTCTTC.

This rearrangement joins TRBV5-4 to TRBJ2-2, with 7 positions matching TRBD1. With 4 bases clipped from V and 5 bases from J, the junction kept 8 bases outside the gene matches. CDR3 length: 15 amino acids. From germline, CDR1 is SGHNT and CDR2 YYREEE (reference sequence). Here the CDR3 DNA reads TGTGCCAGCAGCCGTGGGACAGATTTGACCGGGGAGCTGTTTTTT. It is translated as CASSRGTDLTGELFF.